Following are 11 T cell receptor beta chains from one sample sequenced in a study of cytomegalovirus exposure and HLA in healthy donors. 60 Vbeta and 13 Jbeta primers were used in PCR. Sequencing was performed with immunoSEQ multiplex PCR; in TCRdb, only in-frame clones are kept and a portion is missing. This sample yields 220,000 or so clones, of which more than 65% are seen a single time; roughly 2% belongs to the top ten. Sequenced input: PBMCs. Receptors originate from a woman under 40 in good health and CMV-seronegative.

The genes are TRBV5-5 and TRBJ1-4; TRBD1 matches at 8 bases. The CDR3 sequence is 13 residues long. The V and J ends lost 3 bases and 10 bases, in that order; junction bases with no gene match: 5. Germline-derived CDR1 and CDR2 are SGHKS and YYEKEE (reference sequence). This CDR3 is CASSSQGEGKLFF. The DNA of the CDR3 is TGTGCCAGCAGCTCACAGGGGGAAGGAAAACTGTTTTTT.

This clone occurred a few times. CDR3 nucleotide sequence: TGTGCCAGCAGCAAGAAATGGGGGGGGTCTGAAGCTTTCTTT. This encodes CASSKKWGGSEAFF. The chain carries TRBV7-2 and TRBJ1-1; the D gene is possibly TRBD1 (5 bases). V lost 5 bases and J lost 6, with 16 bases in between. Germline V gene data show CDR1 as SGHTA and CDR2 as FQGNSA. This CDR3 spans 14 amino acids.

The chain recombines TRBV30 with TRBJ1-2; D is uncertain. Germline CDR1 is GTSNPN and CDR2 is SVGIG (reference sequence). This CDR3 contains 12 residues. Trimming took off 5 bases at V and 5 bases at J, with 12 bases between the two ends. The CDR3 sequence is CAWAEGGYGYTF. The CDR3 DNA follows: TGTGCCTGGGCAGAGGGCGGGTATGGCTACACCTTC.

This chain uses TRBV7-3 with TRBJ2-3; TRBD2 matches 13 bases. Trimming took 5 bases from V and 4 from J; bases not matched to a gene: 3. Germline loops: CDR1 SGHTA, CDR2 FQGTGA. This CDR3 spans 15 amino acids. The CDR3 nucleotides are TGTGCCAGCAGCACTAGCGGGGGGGCCGCAGATACGCAGTATTTT. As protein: CASSTSGGAADTQYF.

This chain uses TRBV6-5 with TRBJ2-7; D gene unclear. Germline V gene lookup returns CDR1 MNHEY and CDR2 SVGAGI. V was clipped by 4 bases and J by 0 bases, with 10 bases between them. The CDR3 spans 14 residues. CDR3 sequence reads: CASSFIMSSYEQYF. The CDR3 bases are TGTGCCAGCAGTTTTATTATGAGCTCCTACGAGCAGTACTTC.

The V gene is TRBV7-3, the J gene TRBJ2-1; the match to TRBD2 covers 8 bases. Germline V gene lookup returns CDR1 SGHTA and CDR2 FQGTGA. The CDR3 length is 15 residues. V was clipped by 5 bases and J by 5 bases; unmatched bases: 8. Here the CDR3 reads CASSLTSGGDNEQFF. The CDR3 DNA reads TGTGCCAGCAGCCTCACTAGCGGAGGGGACAATGAGCAGTTCTTC. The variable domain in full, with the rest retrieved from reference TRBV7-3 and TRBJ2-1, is GAGVSQTPSNKVTEKGKYVELRCDPISGHTALYWYRQSLGQGPEFLIYFQGTGAADDSGLPNDRFFAVRPEGSVSTLKIQRTERGDSAVYLCASSLTSGGDNEQFFGPGTRLTVL.

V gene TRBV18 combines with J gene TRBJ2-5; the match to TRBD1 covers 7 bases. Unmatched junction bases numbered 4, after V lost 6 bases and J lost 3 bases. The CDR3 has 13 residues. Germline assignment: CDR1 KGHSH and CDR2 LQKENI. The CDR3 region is CASSNTGEETQYF. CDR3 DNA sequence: TGTGCCAGCTCGAACACAGGGGAAGAGACCCAGTACTTC.

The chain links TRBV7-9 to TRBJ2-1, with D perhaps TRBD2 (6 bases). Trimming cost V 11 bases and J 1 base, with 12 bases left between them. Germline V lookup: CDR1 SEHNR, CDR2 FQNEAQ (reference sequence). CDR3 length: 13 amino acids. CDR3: CAGGTESYNEQFF. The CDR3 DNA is TGTGCCGGGGGGACTGAGTCCTACAATGAGCAGTTCTTC.

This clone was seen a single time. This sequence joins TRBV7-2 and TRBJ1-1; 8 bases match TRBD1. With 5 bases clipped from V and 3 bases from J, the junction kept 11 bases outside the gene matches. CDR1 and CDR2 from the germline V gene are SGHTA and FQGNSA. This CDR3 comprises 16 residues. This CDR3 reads CASSLSAGGRDTEAFF. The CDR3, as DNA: TGTGCCAGCAGCCTCTCGGCAGGGGGCAGGGACACTGAAGCTTTCTTT.

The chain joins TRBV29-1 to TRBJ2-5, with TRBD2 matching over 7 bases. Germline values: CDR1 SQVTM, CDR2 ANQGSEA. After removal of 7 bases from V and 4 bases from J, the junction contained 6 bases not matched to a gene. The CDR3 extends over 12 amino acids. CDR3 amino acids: CSAGSGTETQYF. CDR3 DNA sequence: TGCAGCGCTGGAAGCGGGACAGAGACCCAGTACTTC.

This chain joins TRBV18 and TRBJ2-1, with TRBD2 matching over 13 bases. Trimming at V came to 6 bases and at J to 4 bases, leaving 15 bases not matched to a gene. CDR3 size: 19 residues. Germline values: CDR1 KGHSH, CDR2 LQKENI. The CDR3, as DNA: TGTGCCAGCTCCCCGACTAGCGGGGGGCCATCAACGAGGTACAATGAGCAGTTCTTC. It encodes CASSPTSGGPSTRYNEQFF.